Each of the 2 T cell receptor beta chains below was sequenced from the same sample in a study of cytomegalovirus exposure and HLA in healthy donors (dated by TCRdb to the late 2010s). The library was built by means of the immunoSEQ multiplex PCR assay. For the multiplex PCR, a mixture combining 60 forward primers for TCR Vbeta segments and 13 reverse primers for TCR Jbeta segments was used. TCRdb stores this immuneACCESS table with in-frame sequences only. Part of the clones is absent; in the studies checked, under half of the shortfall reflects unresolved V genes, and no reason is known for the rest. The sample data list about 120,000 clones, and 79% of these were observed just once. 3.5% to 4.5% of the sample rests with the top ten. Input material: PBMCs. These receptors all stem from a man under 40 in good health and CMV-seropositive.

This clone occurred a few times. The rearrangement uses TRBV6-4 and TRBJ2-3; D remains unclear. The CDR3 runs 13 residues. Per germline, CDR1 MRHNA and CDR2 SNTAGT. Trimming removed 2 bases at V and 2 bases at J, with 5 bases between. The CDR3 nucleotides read TGTGCCAGCAGTGACACAGACACAGATACGCAGTATTTT. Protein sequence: CASSDTDTDTQYF.

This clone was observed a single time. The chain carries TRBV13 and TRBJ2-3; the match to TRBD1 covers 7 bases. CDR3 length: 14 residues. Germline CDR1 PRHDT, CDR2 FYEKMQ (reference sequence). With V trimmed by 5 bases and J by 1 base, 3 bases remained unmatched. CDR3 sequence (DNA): TGTGCCAGCAGCAGAGGACAGGGCACAGATACGCAGTATTTT. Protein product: CASSRGQGTDTQYF.